This TCR beta chain was documented in a study of sequential checkpoint blockade in melanoma. About the research overall: After both sequences, patients received maintenance nivolumab. TCRbeta immunosequencing was performed on DNA from roughly 99 pretreatment melanoma tumor samples.

This clone was observed many times. The antigen is not known. Sequencing used immunoSEQ multiplex PCR; TCRdb keeps in-frame clones, though not all of them. Of under 6,500 clones listed, roughly a quarter are singletons. Broader study findings: About 30 times likelier clinical benefit followed increased tumor T-cell fraction and clonality.

This CDR3 is built from 15 residues. V lost 8 bases and J lost 5; bases outside the gene matches: 8. In germline, CDR1 is SGHAT, CDR2 FQDESV (reference sequence). As for treatment: randomized to nivolumab then ipilimumab (arm A) or the reverse (arm B). This clonotype originated in a human donor with melanoma. The gene calls are TRBV11-1 and TRBJ2-3; 12 bases fit TRBD2. The sample in question was tumor tissue (inferred from file names), obtained from a patient given nivolumab and ipilimumab in sequence. Here the CDR3 reads CASQASGGAGDTQYF. The CDR3 nucleotides read TGTGCCAGCCAGGCTAGCGGGGGGGCAGGAGATACGCAGTATTTT. The full variable domain, rest sourced from reference TRBV11-1 and TRBJ2-3, is EAEVAQSPRYKITEKSQAVAFWCDPISGHATLYWYRQILGQGPELLVQFQDESVVDDSQLPKDRFSAERLKGVDSTLKIQPAELGDSAMYLCASQASGGAGDTQYFGPGTRLTVL.